These 29 T cell receptor beta chains originate from one sample sequenced in a study of cytomegalovirus exposure and HLA in healthy donors. The assay was immunoSEQ multiplex PCR, and TCRdb's table has in-frame clones only and misses some. The data show hundreds of thousands of clones, over 75% seen once. The sequenced sample consisted of PBMCs. The source of these receptors is a man between 18 and 29 years old in good health and CMV-seropositive.

J is TRBJ2-1 and V is TRBV19; 7 bases align to TRBD2. Germline V gives CDR1 LNHDA, CDR2 SQIVND (reference sequence). This CDR3 contains 17 residues. Trimming removed 4 bases from V and 4 bases from J; junction bases left unmatched: 13. The CDR3 loop is CASSTYVAVGGYNEQFF. In DNA, the CDR3 is TGTGCCAGTAGTACTTACGTCGCGGTGGGAGGGTACAATGAGCAGTTCTTC.

Comments on this clone: The sample contains more than one DNA sequence encoding this CDR3. V usage is TRBV5-1 and J usage is TRBJ1-3; D unresolved. The germline V gene encodes CDR1 SGHRS and CDR2 YFSETQ. The CDR3 consists of 14 residues. V gave up 0 bases and J gave up 1 base, with 5 bases separating them. Written as DNA, the CDR3 is TGCGCCAGCAGCTTGGAAGGATCTGGAAACACCATATATTTT. Translated, it gives CASSLEGSGNTIYF.

J is TRBJ2-7 and V is TRBV28; 7 positions agree with TRBD1. Losses at the gene ends were 2 bases for V and 5 bases for J; bases not matched to a gene: 9. This CDR3 comprises 15 residues. The germline V gene encodes CDR1 MDHEN and CDR2 SYDVKM. CDR3: CASSLGTAPGDEQYF. CDR3 sequence (DNA): TGTGCCAGCAGTTTAGGGACAGCCCCCGGGGACGAGCAGTACTTC.

The chain recombines TRBV27 with TRBJ2-7; 10 bases fit TRBD1. V shed 6 bases and J 3 bases; nucleotides not matched to a gene: 8. The CDR3 has 15 amino acids. The germline CDR1 and CDR2 sequences are MNHEY and SMNVEV (reference sequence). CDR3 bases: TGTGCCAGCAGCAACCCCTGGGACAGGGGCTACGAGCAGTACTTC. Its protein is CASSNPWDRGYEQYF.

The V gene is TRBV6-5, the J gene TRBJ1-2; 9 bases match TRBD1. V dropped 8 bases and J dropped 5; count of bases not matched to a gene: 12. From germline, CDR1 is MNHEY and CDR2 SVGAGI. CDR3 length: 15 amino acids. CDR3 nucleotides: TGTGCCAGCTCCTTCAGGGACAGGGAAGGATATGGCTACACCTTC. Translating it yields CASSFRDREGYGYTF.

V usage is TRBV4-3 and J usage is TRBJ2-7; the match to TRBD1 covers 8 bases. Per the germline V gene, CDR1 is LGHNA and CDR2 is YSLEER. CDR3 length equals 14 residues. The junction had 7 bases not matched to a gene; V was cut back by 4 bases and J by 5 bases. Written as DNA, the CDR3 is TGCGCCAGCAGCCTACGGCAGGGGGCGGACGAGCAGTACTTC. It codes for CASSLRQGADEQYF.

V is TRBV5-1 and J is TRBJ2-2, with TRBD2 as a possible D gene (6 bases). V shed 0 bases and J shed 0 bases, with 9 bases lying between them. Germline V gene data show CDR1 as SGHRS and CDR2 as YFSETQ. The CDR3 extends over 16 amino acids. The CDR3 coding sequence is TGCGCCAGCAGCTTGGCCGGGACTCCGAACACCGGGGAGCTGTTTTTT. It encodes CASSLAGTPNTGELFF. The full variable domain, with the rest looked up from reference TRBV5-1 and TRBJ2-2, is KAGVTQTPRYLIKTRGQQVTLSCSPISGHRSVSWYQQTPGQGLQFLFEYFSETQRNKGNFPGRFSGRQFSNSRSEMNVSTLELGDSALYLCASSLAGTPNTGELFFGEGSRLTVL.

The rearrangement joins TRBV14 to TRBJ2-3; tentatively, D is TRBD2 (6 bases). This CDR3 region has 14 residues. The V end was cut by 4 bases, the J end by 4 bases, with 12 bases between. Germline CDR1 and CDR2: SGHDN and FVKESK. The CDR3, as DNA: TGTGCCAGCAGCCCGACTAGTTTCGCAGATACGCAGTATTTT. It codes for CASSPTSFADTQYF. The full variable domain, rest sourced from reference TRBV14 and TRBJ2-3, is EAGVTQFPSHSVIEKGQTVTLRCDPISGHDNLYWYRRVMGKEIKFLLHFVKESKQDESGMPNNRFLAERTGGTYSTLKVQPAELEDSGVYFCASSPTSFADTQYFGPGTRLTVL.

CDR3 bases: TGTGCCAGCAGCTCCCGGGTCTCTGGAAACACCATATATTTT. This gives the protein CASSSRVSGNTIYF. The V gene is TRBV5-4, the J gene TRBJ1-3; D unresolved. This CDR3 has 14 residues. From germline, CDR1 is SGHNT and CDR2 YYREEE (reference sequence). The V and J ends lost 3 bases and 0 bases respectively, with 7 bases between them.

The V call is TRBV30, the J call TRBJ1-5; weak D call: TRBD1 (6 bases). This CDR3 region has 13 residues. V shed 6 bases and J shed 6 bases, with 15 bases lying between them. Per the germline V gene, CDR1 is GTSNPN and CDR2 is SVGIG (reference sequence). The CDR3 DNA reads as TGTGCCTGTGAACAGGGTCGGGGTCAGCCCCAGCATTTT. This encodes CACEQGRGQPQHF.

This chain uses TRBV28 with TRBJ2-5, with 9 bases identical to TRBD2. Trimming at V came to 8 bases and at J to 7 bases, leaving 11 bases not matched to a gene. The CDR3 consists of 14 residues. Germline CDR1 and CDR2: MDHEN and SYDVKM. The CDR3, as DNA: TGTGCCAGCCGCCCCGCGGGAGGGTCCGGGACCCAGTACTTC. Its translation: CASRPAGGSGTQYF.

The genes are TRBV30 and TRBJ1-3, with D maybe TRBD1 (6 bases). V lost 6 bases and J 0 bases, leaving 9 bases between the germline ends. The CDR3 is 13 amino acids. Per the germline V gene, CDR1 is GTSNPN and CDR2 is SVGIG (reference sequence). CDR3 sequence reads: CACTGFSGNTIYF. DNA for the CDR3: TGTGCCTGCACAGGGTTCTCTGGAAACACCATATATTTT.

V and J are TRBV11-2 and TRBJ1-1; TRBD1 matches 7 bases. With 4 bases clipped from V and 8 bases from J, the junction kept 4 bases outside the gene matches. Germline assignment: CDR1 SGHAT and CDR2 FQNNGV. The CDR3 extends over 12 amino acids. The CDR3 protein is CASSSGTVEAFF. In DNA, the CDR3 is TGTGCCAGCAGCTCAGGGACAGTGGAAGCTTTCTTT.

This clone was seen only once. The V gene is TRBV5-4, the J gene TRBJ2-7, with D possibly TRBD1 on 5 matching bases. CDR1 is SGHNT, CDR2 YYREEE, per germline (reference sequence). Between the trimmed V and J ends, which lost 3 bases and 3 bases, there was a span of 7 bases. This CDR3 spans 12 amino acids. In DNA form, the CDR3 reads TGTGCCAGCAGCTCACAGGTCTACGAGCAGTACTTC. This encodes CASSSQVYEQYF.

This clone has only one observation. The chain couples TRBV2 to TRBJ1-2, with 9 bases identical to TRBD1. This CDR3 region has 16 residues. The germline V gene has CDR1 SNHLY and CDR2 FYNNEI. Germline trimming cut 6 bases from V and 9 bases from J; bases unmatched to any gene: 17. CDR3 protein: CASSFRGQGRPGSYTF. The CDR3 bases are TGTGCCAGCAGCTTCAGAGGACAGGGGCGCCCGGGGAGCTACACCTTC.

This chain joins TRBV28 and TRBJ2-7; no clear D. Germline V lookup: CDR1 MDHEN, CDR2 SYDVKM. The CDR3 consists of 13 residues. Deletions cut 7 bases from V and 2 bases from J, with 12 bases between. The CDR3 DNA sequence: TGTGCCAGCAAGACCCCGGGCCCCTACGAGCAGTACTTC. Its translation: CASKTPGPYEQYF. Using reference TRBV28 and TRBJ2-7 for the parts outside the CDR3, the full variable domain is DVKVTQSSRYLVKRTGEKVFLECVQDMDHENMFWYRQDPGLGLRLIYFSYDVKMKEKGDIPEGYSVSREKKERFSLILESASTNQTSMYLCASKTPGPYEQYFGPGTRLTVT.

This chain uses TRBV10-3 with TRBJ2-7; D remains unclear. The CDR3 runs to 12 residues. The V and J ends lost 4 bases and 4 bases respectively, with 8 bases between them. Per germline, CDR1 ENHRY and CDR2 SYGVKD. As DNA, the CDR3 is TGTGCCATCAGTGGAGCCAGGTACGAGCAGTACTTC. Its protein is CAISGARYEQYF.

The chain joins TRBV4-2 to TRBJ2-1; 14 nucleotides match TRBD2. The V segment lost 3 bases and the J segment 9 bases; nucleotides outside the gene matches: 7. Per germline, CDR1 LGHNA and CDR2 YNFKEQ. The CDR3 loop spans 16 amino acids. The CDR3 loop is CASSHILGTSGSEQFF. In DNA form, the CDR3 reads TGTGCCAGCAGCCATATTTTAGGGACTAGCGGGAGTGAGCAGTTCTTC.

The genes are TRBV9 and TRBJ2-2; 9 nucleotides align to TRBD2. The CDR3 length is 17 residues. With V trimmed by 4 bases and J by 2 bases, 9 bases remained unmatched. Germline-derived CDR1 and CDR2 are SGDLS and YYNGEE. In DNA, the CDR3 is TGTGCCAGCAGCAGACACATAGCGGGAGACAACACCGGGGAGCTGTTTTTT. This sequence encodes CASSRHIAGDNTGELFF. The variable domain in full, completed from reference TRBV9 and TRBJ2-2, reads DSGVTQTPKHLITATGQRVTLRCSPRSGDLSVYWYQQSLDQGLQFLIQYYNGEERAKGNILERFSAQQFPDLHSELNLSSLELGDSALYFCASSRHIAGDNTGELFFGEGSRLTVL.

This clone turned up a few times. CDR3 nucleotide sequence: TGTGCCAGCAGAAAGAGTAGCGTCCGGGAGCAGTTCTTC. Amino acids: CASRKSSVREQFF. The rearrangement uses TRBV9 and TRBJ2-1; weak D call: TRBD2 (5 bases). V was cut by 5 bases and J by 10 bases, with 16 bases left in between. Germline V gene lookup returns CDR1 SGDLS and CDR2 YYNGEE. The CDR3 has 13 residues. Using reference TRBV9 and TRBJ2-1 for the parts outside the CDR3, the full variable domain is DSGVTQTPKHLITATGQRVTLRCSPRSGDLSVYWYQQSLDQGLQFLIQYYNGEERAKGNILERFSAQQFPDLHSELNLSSLELGDSALYFCASRKSSVREQFFGPGTRLTVL.

The chain uses TRBV25-1 and TRBJ1-1, with no clear D. V was clipped by 5 bases and J by 4 bases, with 14 bases between them. The CDR3 spans 14 residues. Germline CDR1 MGHDK, CDR2 SYGVNS. CDR3 nucleotides: TGTGCCAGCAGTCCACCAGGTTGGGGCACTGAAGCTTTCTTT. It specifies CASSPPGWGTEAFF.

The chain combines TRBV18 with TRBJ1-4; maybe TRBD1 (5 bases). The CDR3 runs to 14 residues. Between the trimmed V and J ends, which lost 1 base and 4 bases, there was a span of 7 bases. The germline gives CDR1 KGHSH, CDR2 LQKENI. The CDR3 protein is CASSPRQLNEKLFF. The CDR3 DNA is TGTGCCAGCTCACCACGACAGCTTAATGAAAAACTGTTTTTT.

CDR3 sequence (DNA): TGCGCCAGCAGCCAAGCGGGACAGCTTATGAACACTGAAGCTTTCTTT. Translation gives CASSQAGQLMNTEAFF. The gene calls are TRBV4-1 and TRBJ1-1; 7 bases map to TRBD1. Germline V gives CDR1 MGHRA, CDR2 YSYEKL. CDR3 length equals 16 residues. V was pared by 1 base and J by 0 bases, with 5 bases of the junction left unmatched.

The V gene is TRBV6-1, the J gene TRBJ2-7, with 9 nucleotides matching TRBD1. V shed 2 bases, J shed 2 bases, and the junction held 10 bases outside the gene matches. Germline CDR1 and CDR2: MNHNS and SASEGT. CDR3 length equals 17 residues. CDR3 coding DNA: TGTGCCAGCAGTGAACGTCGAGGGACAGGGTCTCCCTACGAGCAGTACTTC. Translation gives CASSERRGTGSPYEQYF.

This clone was seen once. V is TRBV6-5 and J is TRBJ1-2; 7 bases line up with TRBD1. The CDR3 consists of 14 residues. With 1 base clipped from V and 8 bases from J, the junction kept 7 bases outside the gene matches. Germline loops: CDR1 MNHEY, CDR2 SVGAGI. The CDR3 loop reads CASSYLDRRTGYTF. In nucleotides, the CDR3 is TGTGCCAGCAGTTACTTGGACAGGCGGACGGGCTACACCTTC.

The rearrangement uses TRBV28 and TRBJ1-5, with no clear D. The CDR3 is made up of 14 amino acids. The germline V and J ends were trimmed by 2 bases and 4 bases, with 9 bases remaining between them. The germline CDR1 and CDR2 sequences are MDHEN and SYDVKM. The CDR3 bases are TGTGCCAGCAGTTTACCGGGCGGGAATCAGCCCCAGCATTTT. Its translation is CASSLPGGNQPQHF.

This chain uses TRBV7-9 with TRBJ2-7, with D hard to call. The germline V and J ends were trimmed by 4 bases and 5 bases, with 12 bases remaining between them. There are 13 residues in the CDR3. From germline, CDR1 is SEHNR and CDR2 FQNEAQ (reference sequence). CDR3: CASSSSSVHEQYF. CDR3 in DNA: TGTGCCAGCAGCTCCTCGTCGGTTCACGAGCAGTACTTC. Using reference TRBV7-9 and TRBJ2-7 for the parts outside the CDR3, the full variable domain is DTGVSQNPRHKITKRGQNVTFRCDPISEHNRLYWYRQTLGQGPEFLTYFQNEAQLEKSRLLSDRFSAERPKGSFSTLEIQRTEQGDSAMYLCASSSSSVHEQYFGPGTRLTVT.

The rearrangement links TRBV6-6 to TRBJ2-2; D is uncertain. The CDR3 is 15 residues long. V shed 4 bases and J shed 4 bases, with 13 bases lying between them. Germline V gene data show CDR1 as MNHNY and CDR2 as SVGAGI (reference sequence). The CDR3 coding sequence is TGTGCCAGCAGTTCGATAGGTATCACCACCGGGGAGCTGTTTTTT. Translated, it gives CASSSIGITTGELFF.

The chain carries TRBV27 and TRBJ1-1; 7 bases match TRBD1. With 5 bases clipped from V and 3 bases from J, the junction kept 9 bases outside the gene matches. CDR1 is MNHEY and CDR2 is SMNVEV in the germline V gene (reference sequence). This CDR3 region has 15 residues. CDR3 in DNA: TGTGCCAGCAGTGTCGGACAGGAGACTTACACTGAAGCTTTCTTT. This sequence encodes CASSVGQETYTEAFF.